These 15 T cell receptor beta chains originate from one sample sequenced in a study of human T cells and chemical hapten exposure. It was the library that attached unique molecular identifiers to individual cDNA molecules. TCRdb fed the reads into MiXCR, producing one record per CDR3 protein. The sample consists of 450 to 550 distinct CDR3 sequences, roughly three quarters of them appearing once. Unfractionated whole blood served as the source for total RNA extraction. Sequencing input: whole blood. Receptor source: a human donor with alopecia, or a healthy volunteer (not recorded which). Some clones in this sample may be carry-over from other donors' samples. This table probably holds off-target reads from a library built for another chain.

The gene calls are TRBV9 and TRBJ1-3; D is uncertain. Germline V gene lookup returns CDR1 SGDLS and CDR2 YYNGEE. Trimming removed 4 bases at V and 0 bases at J, with 20 bases between. The CDR3 length is 18 residues. The CDR3 DNA is TGTGCCAGCAGCCGATACCTAACAAGAGGGAGCTCTGGAAACACCATATATTTT. Protein sequence: CASSRYLTRGSSGNTIYF.

This rearrangement joins TRBV27 to TRBJ2-2; D unclear. From germline, CDR1 is MNHEY and CDR2 SMNVEV (reference sequence). This CDR3 contains 11 residues. Deletions cut 7 bases from V and 8 bases from J, with 8 bases between. The CDR3 region is CASIQSGELFF. In DNA form, the CDR3 reads TGTGCCAGCATCCAATCGGGGGAGCTGTTTTTT.

The chain combines TRBV11-2 with TRBJ2-7; D may be TRBD1 or TRBD2 (6 bases each). The ends were cut back, 5 bases at V and 4 bases at J, with 21 bases in the middle. The CDR3 contains 16 residues. Per the germline V gene, CDR1 is SGHAT and CDR2 is FQNNGV. CDR3 bases: TGTGCCAGCAGCCCCATCAACTGGAGGGGGGAGTACGAGCAGTACTTC. Encoded protein: CASSPINWRGEYEQYF.

The CDR3 coding sequence is TGTGCCAGCAGTCGCGCACTAGCGGGAGGGCCCACAGATACGCAGTATTTT. It translates to CASSRALAGGPTDTQYF. This chain links TRBV6-2 or TRBV6-3 with TRBJ2-3; 13 bases are shared with TRBD2. V dropped 5 bases and J dropped 2; count of bases not matched to a gene: 7. Germline V gives CDR1 MNHEY, CDR2 SVGEGT. CDR3 length equals 17 residues.

The chain recombines TRBV27 with TRBJ2-1; D is ambiguous. The V end was cut by 6 bases, the J end by 1 base, with 4 bases between. This CDR3 has 12 amino acids. Germline V gives CDR1 MNHEY, CDR2 SMNVEV (reference sequence). The CDR3 protein is CASSPSYNEQFF. The CDR3 region has the DNA TGTGCCAGCAGCCCATCCTACAATGAGCAGTTCTTC.

The chain has TRBV13 and TRBJ2-1, with a weak D call TRBD1 (7 bases). The germline CDR1 and CDR2 sequences are PRHDT and FYEKMQ (reference sequence). The CDR3 extends over 14 amino acids. V shed 5 bases and J shed 6 bases, with 14 bases lying between them. The chain's CDR3 is CASSRTRGANEQFF. The CDR3 DNA follows: TGTGCCAGCAGCCGAACCAGGGGGGCCAATGAGCAGTTCTTC.

This chain uses TRBV29-1 with TRBJ2-2; D is uncertain. Trimming shortened V by 4 bases and J by 4 bases, and 13 bases separated the two germline ends. This CDR3 is built from 14 residues. Germline loops: CDR1 SQVTM, CDR2 ANQGSEA. CDR3 in amino acids: CSVGRSPSTGELFF. In nucleotides, the CDR3 is TGCAGCGTTGGCCGGAGCCCCTCCACCGGGGAGCTGTTTTTT.

The rearrangement links TRBV12-3 or TRBV12-4 to TRBJ1-2; perhaps TRBD1 as D (6 bases). This CDR3 is built from 13 residues. Trimming cost V 5 bases and J 4 bases, with 11 bases left between them. The CDR3 loop is CASSHGQSYGYTF. CDR3 nucleotides: TGTGCCAGCAGTCATGGACAGAGCTATGGCTACACCTTC.

V and J are TRBV6-2 or TRBV6-3 and TRBJ2-3, with TRBD2 matching 14 bases. Unmatched junction bases numbered 15, after V lost 6 bases and J lost 4 bases. CDR3 length equals 19 residues. Germline V gene data show CDR1 as MNHEY and CDR2 as SVGEGT. The CDR3 region is CASSRPPTSGRAGSDTQYF. As DNA, the CDR3 is TGTGCCAGCAGCCGACCCCCGACTAGCGGGAGGGCCGGGTCAGATACGCAGTATTTT.

This clonotype was detected only a few times. This sequence joins TRBV21-1 and TRBJ1-1. TRBV21-1 is recorded as a pseudogene. The CDR3 consists of 13 residues. CDR3 residues: CASSTRQNTEAFF. The CDR3 nucleotides are TGTGCCAGCAGCACACGACAGAACACTGAAGCTTTCTTT.

The chain joins TRBV30 to TRBJ2-6; D not certain. CDR3 length: 16 amino acids. Germline V gives CDR1 GTSNPN, CDR2 SVGIG (reference sequence). V was trimmed by 7 bases and J by 0 bases, leaving 16 bases between them. CDR3 protein: CASHPDGSSGANVLTF. The DNA of the CDR3 is TGTGCCTCCCACCCGGACGGAAGCTCTGGGGCCAACGTCCTGACTTTC.

This clonotype showed up just a few times. The J gene is TRBJ2-7, the V gene TRBV4-1, with D possibly being TRBD2 (5 bases). Germline lookup yields CDR1 MGHRA and CDR2 YSYEKL. Trimming stripped 3 bases from V and 4 bases from J, with 13 bases between. The CDR3 is 14 amino acids. The CDR3 spells CASSQAVTGYEQYF. The CDR3 DNA reads as TGCGCCAGCAGCCAGGCTGTAACGGGGTACGAGCAGTACTTC.

The chain links TRBV9 to TRBJ2-1, with 11 bases aligning to TRBD2. V trimming: 4 bases; J trimming: 4 bases; junction bases outside the gene matches: 4. The CDR3 runs 15 residues. CDR1 and CDR2 from the germline V gene are SGDLS and YYNGEE. The CDR3 protein is CASSSRTSGYNEQFF. The CDR3 nucleotides read TGTGCCAGCAGCTCCCGGACTAGCGGGTACAATGAGCAGTTCTTC.

J is TRBJ2-1 and V is TRBV29-1; the D gene is possibly TRBD1 (6 bases). Trimming stripped 4 bases from V and 5 bases from J, with 15 bases between. The CDR3 runs to 14 residues. Germline V gene data show CDR1 as SQVTM and CDR2 as ANQGSEA. The CDR3 is CSVARQGLNNEQFF. CDR3 nucleotides: TGCAGCGTTGCCCGGCAGGGGCTGAACAATGAGCAGTTCTTC.

This rearrangement joins TRBV12-3 or TRBV12-4 to TRBJ2-7, with D maybe TRBD1 (6 bases). The germline V and J ends were trimmed by 5 bases and 2 bases, with 16 bases remaining between them. This CDR3 has 15 residues. In DNA, the CDR3 is TGTGCCAGCAGTCCCCACGGGACATATACCTACGAGCAGTACTTC. Translation: CASSPHGTYTYEQYF.